This entry is about one T cell receptor beta chain. The target of this receptor is not known. Qualities for individual bases were not recorded, and no much larger clone is one base off. The sample is drawn from a study of cytomegalovirus exposure and HLA in healthy donors (dated by TCRdb to 2015 to 2018). In terms of the full investigation: An earlier analysis of some 550 of the donors reported 250 to 300 Gb of sequence data and roughly 100 million unique TCR beta sequences from some 180 million T cells. A later analysis re-analyzed previously published TCR beta repertoires from about 730 donors and added high-resolution HLA genotyping to study TCR occurrence patterns. Donor age, sex, ethnicity and CMV serostatus were compiled together with the repertoire data. A separate validation cohort of roughly 130 different subjects was used in addition to the approximately 610-subject first cohort. The T cell repertoires of under 750 subjects were profiled by immunosequencing and related to cytomegalovirus serostatus. Every repertoire in the discovery cohort had been generated on one and the same sequencing platform. To predict cytomegalovirus infection status, the study combined high-throughput TCR immunosequencing, statistical association of individual TCRs with disease status, and machine learning. An earlier analysis of 587 of the donors used high-throughput TCR beta sequencing to judge whether each TCR beta V gene segment behaved as functional or pseudogenic. In the later analysis, no new phenotypic data were used to find candidate immune exposures; instead, reliance was placed on TCR beta sequences and their occurrence across donors. The number of donors typed differed by locus, with 629-630 for A, B, C, DRB1 and DQB1, about 500 for DQA1, over 600 for DPA1, and over 400 for DPB1. A later genetic analysis took genome-wide SNP genotypes for about 60% of the roughly 670 donors and used that subset as a discovery cohort. The study aimed to test whether cataloging public T cell receptors could reveal signatures of past pathogen exposure. Roughly 300 gigabases of sequencing data and roughly 80 million unique TCR sequences made up an early release that covered several hundred HLA-typed donors. HLA typing covered class I and class II loci at four-digit resolution. Of the roughly 400 genotyped donors, over 65% fell in the genetic ancestry cluster associated with self-reported Caucasian donors. Because of strong linkage in the cohort, four or five DR-DQ haplotypes were treated as single units for association and clustering. On average, around 240,000 unique TCR beta nucleotide sequences were sequenced per donor among some 430 genotyped donors of the cohort, with roughly 18% of those sequences being non-productive.

Receptors were amplified or captured by the immunoSEQ multiplex PCR assay. A mixture of 60 forward primers for TCR Vbeta segments and 13 reverse primers for TCR Jbeta segments was used in the multiplex PCR. Amplification of the CDR3 region of rearranged TCR beta genes was performed with a multiplex PCR assay on genomic DNA. Amplified TCR beta libraries were sequenced as 87-base-pair reads on the Illumina HiSeq System. From the authors' description of their analysis: In a later analysis, around 80 million unique TCR beta chains were counted across the 500 to 700 repertoires, and around 11 million of these chains were shared by at least two donors. Raw reads were error-corrected and collapsed into unique sequences with a nearest-neighbor algorithm that merged closely related sequences to remove PCR and sequencing errors. V, D and J gene segments were assigned by aligning CDR3 sequences to IMGT reference sequences. Each retained sequence needed at least a six-nucleotide match to both a V gene segment and a J gene segment. Rearrangements were classified as productive when the CDR3 lacked stop codons and remained in frame with V and J, and all other rearrangements were classified as non-productive. CDR3 was defined according to IMGT convention as the region running from the second conserved V-encoded cysteine to the conserved J-encoded phenylalanine. Sequences without an unambiguous match to a single V gene segment were excluded from the earlier analysis of about 600 of the donors. An earlier analysis of just under 600 of the donors called V segments functional above 56.7% productive rearrangements and segregating when the between-donor standard deviation exceeded 5%. A statistical classification framework was developed to diagnose cytomegalovirus status using the catalog of TCR beta chain sequences. In a later analysis, TCR nucleotide sequences were compared against IMGT/GENE-DB human TR gene sequences so that V and J genes could be assigned. The TCRdist pipeline was used in a later analysis to assign CDR3 sequences and most-parsimonious VDJ recombination scenarios. A later analysis defined each TCR beta chain by its CDR3 amino acid sequence plus V-gene family, and excluded reads lacking a unique V-gene family. A later analysis removed several hundred highly shared, low-generation-probability nucleotide sequences to deal with suspected cross-contamination and a sequencing artifact. In a later analysis, a clonal expansion index for each public chain was calculated from normalized within-repertoire ranks of inferred template counts. Generation probabilities in a later analysis came from a VDJ recombination model fitted to out-of-frame rearrangements, and those results were checked against IGoR. In a later analysis, TCR-TCR, TCR-HLA and TCR-CMV co-occurrence was scored with hypergeometric tests, and a repertoire-size bias correction was applied to TCR pairs. In a later analysis, false discovery rates were estimated by permuting HLA or CMV assignments 20 times. A later analysis grouped co-occurring TCRs with DBSCAN, adding TCRdist sequence similarity when clustering within HLA-allele-positive subsets. Co-occurrence clustering excluded repertoires with fewer than 30,000 or more than 120,000 public chains, plus five with anomalous nucleotide sharing. TCRdb took this table from immuneACCESS and kept in-frame rearrangements with V and J called. Such tables lack part of the clones; where checked against another copy, unresolved V genes explain under half of the gap, and the rest is unexplained. That table gives V, J and clone size, and the DNA gave D and trimming. The sample table lists 160,000 or so clones, over 75% of them with a count of one. Approximately 1.5% of the sample lies in the top ten.

From cysteine to phenylalanine, the CDR3 is 12 amino acids long. Of all the DNA, just the CDR3 is kept, 36 bases in frame from base 1. The germline V end is reduced by 6 bases and the J end by 6 bases; junction bases left unmatched: 2. CDR1 and CDR2 were assigned from the germline V gene as MDHEN and SYDVKM. In total, 500 to 700 healthy bone marrow donors made up the cohort. At the time of sampling, all cohort members were nominally healthy, though unrecorded immune exposures were likely present. The donor tested CMV seronegative and was one of the 352 seronegative cohort members. A peripheral blood sample was provided by each donor, and peripheral blood mononuclear cells were used for TCR beta sequencing. Genomic DNA was extracted from the blood cell samples with the Qiagen DNeasy Blood Extraction Kit. Overall results and qualifications from the work: Presence/absence analyses assumed roughly uniform sequencing depth across donors, an assumption that may not hold. Only TCR beta chains were sequenced in this cohort, and the absence of alpha or paired-chain data limited detectable features. A further reported finding was that TCR beta sequences accurately predicted the HLA-A and HLA-B alleles for most subjects in the first cohort. A later analysis reported that several top co-occurrence clusters appeared linked to parvovirus B19, influenza, CMV and Epstein-Barr virus. Linkage disequilibrium might explain the correlated functional status among segregating V segments, but an unknown experimental factor could not be ruled out. A later genetic analysis reported fewer N-insertions in productive TCRs among donors in an Asian-associated ancestry cluster than the approximately 670-donor mean. A few of the identified cytomegalovirus-associated TCR beta chains were confirmed in vitro to be specific for cytomegalovirus antigens. Most TCR sequences were observed very rarely across donors, whereas some public TCRs were present in many individuals. An association between a missense DCLRE1C variant and V-gene and J-gene trimming of TCR beta chains was found in a later genetic analysis and replicated in an independent cohort. Because some donors lacked HLA typing at each locus, the association tests relied only on the typed subset. In an earlier analysis of some 500 of the donors, most TCR beta V segments appeared in productive rearrangements about 87% or about 30% of the time, broadly matching IMGT annotations. Cytomegalovirus status was reported to be diagnosed by the classifier with high specificity and sensitivity in both the original and validation cohorts. Immune exposure information for the cohort was limited to CMV serostatus. Approximately 18 rarely observed V segments, including chromosome 9 orphons, were excluded from the earlier analysis of approximately 500 of the donors because counts were too low. Specific HLA alleles were associated with 15,000 to 20,000 TCR beta sequences at a false discovery rate of 0.05 in a later analysis. Some IMGT-functional V segments, including TRBV6-2 and TRBV6-3, could not be told apart with the 87-base-pair reads, so those segments were excluded. The sequencing pipeline was judged likely to have produced a cluster of highly shared sequence variants as a technical artifact. According to a later analysis, TCR association rates differed among HLA loci, with DRB1 alleles showing the most associated TCRs and HLA-C alleles showing the fewest. It was suggested by the authors that the approach could potentially be generalized to other disease states and immunological phenotypes. In the study, around 150 TCR beta chains were listed as associated with cytomegalovirus. Assigning TCR associations to individual alleles was difficult when HLA alleles, especially DR and DQ, strongly co-occurred. A later analysis found that most CMV-associated TCR beta chains appeared HLA-restricted, with HLA associations seemingly driven largely by CMV exposure. In a later analysis, HLA-associated TCR beta chains were found to be more clonally expanded and to have lower generation probabilities than equally common non-associated chains.

The chain is assembled from TRBV28 and TRBJ1-1, with 9 bases in between that match TRBD1. Sample: PBMCs. This clonotype was sampled from a woman aged 25 to 39 in good health and CMV-seronegative. The DNA sequence is given as TGTGCCAGCAGAAGACAGGGGGCTGAAGCTTTCTTT. Its product reads: CASRRQGAEAFF.